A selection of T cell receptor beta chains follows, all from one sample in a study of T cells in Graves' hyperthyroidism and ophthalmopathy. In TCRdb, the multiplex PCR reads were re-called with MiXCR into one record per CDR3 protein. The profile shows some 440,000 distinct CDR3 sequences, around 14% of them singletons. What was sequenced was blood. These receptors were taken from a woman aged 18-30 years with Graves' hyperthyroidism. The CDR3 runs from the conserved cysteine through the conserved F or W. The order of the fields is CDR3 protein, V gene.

CDR3aa: CASSVSQPDTQYF
v_gene: TRBV19

CDR3aa: CASSEGRTYNSPLHF
v_gene: TRBV2

CDR3aa: CASSEAGGSVTEAFF
v_gene: TRBV25-1

CDR3aa: CASSFRDRGNIQYF
v_gene: TRBV7-2

CDR3aa: CASSELHEQYF
v_gene: TRBV6-1

CDR3aa: CASSEVYTGELFF
v_gene: TRBV2

CDR3aa: CASSLSLPRGNYGYTF
v_gene: TRBV7-9

CDR3aa: CASSEGLALQTETQYF
v_gene: TRBV7-2

CDR3aa: CATSRGTGTGANVLTF
v_gene: TRBV15

CDR3aa: CASNLRTGMNTEAFF
v_gene: TRBV19

CDR3aa: CASGTGTGGSTDTQYF
v_gene: TRBV12-3/TRBV12-4

CDR3aa: CASSPRRVRTPFSGANVLTF
v_gene: TRBV11-1

CDR3aa: CASSQDPSSSEQFF
v_gene: TRBV3-1

CDR3aa: CSAPGILLSSYEQYF
v_gene: TRBV20-1

CDR3aa: CASSNEPGRLHGYTF
v_gene: TRBV14

CDR3aa: CASILSGTGGGEAFF
v_gene: TRBV28

CDR3aa: CAISEGATGEETQYF
v_gene: TRBV10-3

CDR3aa: CASTLGRAGTEAFF
v_gene: TRBV7-8

CDR3aa: CSVAVLGGSYNEQFF
v_gene: TRBV29-1

CDR3aa: CASRGPGGDEQFF
v_gene: TRBV9

CDR3aa: CASNRASLPNTEAFF
v_gene: TRBV28

CDR3aa: CASSPRGGKNTEAFF
v_gene: TRBV6-1

CDR3aa: CANSPPGRAETQYF
v_gene: TRBV9

CDR3aa: CASSPWGTGASNQPQHF
v_gene: TRBV6-2/TRBV6-3

CDR3aa: CATSDRDRQETQYF
v_gene: TRBV24-1

CDR3aa: CASSLASGRTYEQYF
v_gene: TRBV5-1

CDR3aa: CASSYDRGTGYNYGYTF
v_gene: TRBV7-2

CDR3aa: CASSEWVGTDTQYF
v_gene: TRBV2

CDR3aa: CASSFRQGYTEAFF
v_gene: TRBV12-3/TRBV12-4

CDR3aa: CASSLESSNSGNTIYF
v_gene: TRBV11-2

CDR3aa: CASSLAGVGYGYTF
v_gene: TRBV7-2

CDR3aa: CSAQPGRKPFSSYNEQFF
v_gene: TRBV20-1

CDR3aa: CASSPHRGRNTEAFF
v_gene: TRBV7-9

CDR3aa: CATRPGQLFTDTQYF
v_gene: TRBV15

CDR3aa: CASGNSGANVLTF
v_gene: TRBV3-1

CDR3aa: CASSYYSAPGTDTQYF
v_gene: TRBV6-6

CDR3aa: CASSRTAGTSVYNEQFF
v_gene: TRBV3-1

CDR3aa: CSARLAQYEQYF
v_gene: TRBV20-1

CDR3aa: CASSLGLAPLHF
v_gene: TRBV7-9